The 18 T cell receptor beta chains below were found in one sample sequenced in a study of cytomegalovirus exposure and HLA in healthy donors. Amplification used 60 Vbeta primers and 13 Jbeta primers. Generated by immunoSEQ multiplex PCR, the TCRdb table keeps only in-frame clones and is missing some. The repertoire holds roughly 180,000 clones, with 80% as singletons. The sequencing sample was made of PBMCs. These receptors all come from a woman between 45 and 65 years old in good health and CMV-seropositive.

This clone showed up just a few times. J is TRBJ2-7 and V is TRBV29-1; 8 nucleotides line up with TRBD1. The length of the CDR3 is 12 residues. V shed 7 bases and J 5 bases; nucleotides not matched to a gene: 7. Germline V gene lookup returns CDR1 SQVTM and CDR2 ANQGSEA. The CDR3 sequence: CSADFRGHEQYF. The CDR3 bases are TGCAGCGCTGACTTCAGGGGGCACGAGCAGTACTTC.

This rearrangement joins TRBV30 to TRBJ1-4, with D perhaps matching TRBD1 (6 bases). Germline-derived CDR1 and CDR2 are GTSNPN and SVGIG (reference sequence). Trimming stripped 0 bases from V and 8 bases from J, with 13 bases between. The CDR3 loop spans 14 amino acids. The CDR3 DNA is TGTGCCTGGAGTGTAACAGGGTGGGGAGAAAAACTGTTTTTT. It specifies CAWSVTGWGEKLFF.

This clone was found a few times. This chain connects TRBV7-2 to TRBJ2-7, with D tentatively TRBD2 (5 bases). Germline loops: CDR1 SGHTA, CDR2 FQGNSA. V was clipped by 3 bases and J by 5 bases, with 8 bases between them. This CDR3 comprises 12 residues. CDR3 DNA sequence: TGTGCCAGCAGCTTCGGGGTCCACGAGCAGTACTTC. Translated, it gives CASSFGVHEQYF.

This chain connects TRBV4-3 to TRBJ2-5; 9 bases agree with TRBD2. The V gene end was trimmed by 0 bases and the J gene end by 1 base; junction bases not matched to a gene: 3. Germline loops: CDR1 LGHNA, CDR2 YSLEER. This CDR3 has 16 amino acids. The chain's CDR3 is CASSQEGLAFQETQYF. The CDR3 DNA reads TGCGCCAGCAGCCAAGAGGGACTAGCCTTCCAAGAGACCCAGTACTTC.

The chain has TRBV6-4 and TRBJ2-1, with 9 bases fitting TRBD2. Germline V gene data show CDR1 as MRHNA and CDR2 as SNTAGT. J gave up 7 bases and V 2 bases, and 6 bases lay outside the gene matches. This CDR3 is 15 amino acids long. The DNA for the CDR3 is TGTGCCAGCAGTGACAACGCGGGGGGGCAAAATGAGCAGTTCTTC. It translates to CASSDNAGGQNEQFF.

V usage is TRBV28 and J usage is TRBJ2-7; 9 bases are a match to TRBD1. The germline CDR1 and CDR2 sequences are MDHEN and SYDVKM. Losses at the gene ends were 6 bases for V and 0 bases for J; bases not matched to a gene: 12. The CDR3 totals 17 residues. The CDR3 here is CASRTGGPSLSSYEQYF. CDR3 nucleotides: TGTGCCAGCAGAACAGGGGGCCCCAGCCTCTCCTCCTACGAGCAGTACTTC.

This clone has just a few counts. This chain uses TRBV9 with TRBJ1-2; possible D gene TRBD1, 5 bases. Per germline, CDR1 SGDLS and CDR2 YYNGEE. V gave up 4 bases and J gave up 7 bases, with 20 bases separating them. This CDR3 has 15 amino acids. The CDR3 loop reads CASSYQLGGATGYTF. The CDR3, as DNA: TGTGCCAGCAGCTACCAGTTGGGAGGGGCTACTGGCTACACCTTC.

The chain employs TRBV7-2 and TRBJ2-5; the match to TRBD2 covers 8 bases. The germline V gene has CDR1 SGHTA and CDR2 FQGNSA. The CDR3 has 15 residues. J was trimmed by 5 bases and V by 1 base; bases with no gene match: 6. The CDR3 DNA reads as TGTGCCAGCAGCTTAGTCGGGGGGGGTGTCGAGACCCAGTACTTC. This sequence encodes CASSLVGGGVETQYF.

DNA of the CDR3: TGTGCCAGCAGCCCCTCAGGCTCAACTGGGGAAAAACTGTTTTTT. Translating gives CASSPSGSTGEKLFF. The chain links TRBV9 to TRBJ1-4; D gene uncertain. The CDR3 is 15 residues long. Germline CDR1 and CDR2: SGDLS and YYNGEE. V lost 4 bases and J lost 8, with 18 bases in between.

This clone was detected once. The V gene is TRBV11-2, the J gene TRBJ2-1; maybe TRBD1 (5 bases). This CDR3 is 14 amino acids long. Per the germline V gene, CDR1 is SGHAT and CDR2 is FQNNGV. Trimming removed 0 bases from V and 10 bases from J, with 13 bases in between. In DNA form, the CDR3 reads TGTGCCAGCAGCTTAGAGTTCGGACAAGGAGAGCAGTTCTTC. It specifies CASSLEFGQGEQFF.

This clone was picked up one time. The V call is TRBV7-2, the J call TRBJ2-7; no reliable D call. The CDR3 runs to 12 residues. Germline values: CDR1 SGHTA, CDR2 FQGNSA. The V gene lost 2 bases and the J gene lost 3 bases, with 5 bases spanning the gap. CDR3 amino acids: CASSLSLYEQYF. The CDR3 DNA sequence: TGTGCCAGCAGCTTATCCCTCTACGAGCAGTACTTC.

The gene calls are TRBV5-1 and TRBJ2-3; 11 nucleotides line up with TRBD1. V lost 5 bases, J lost 0 bases, and 8 bases stayed unmatched. Germline values: CDR1 SGHRS, CDR2 YFSETQ. This CDR3 has 17 residues. The CDR3 nucleotides read TGCGCCAGCAGTCGTCGGACAGGGGGCACTAGCACAGATACGCAGTATTTT. This sequence encodes CASSRRTGGTSTDTQYF.

The rearrangement joins TRBV5-1 to TRBJ1-2; D unresolved. CDR3 length: 14 amino acids. The germline V gene has CDR1 SGHRS and CDR2 YFSETQ. The V end was cut by 4 bases, the J end by 1 base, with 11 bases between. The CDR3 DNA reads TGCGCCAGCAGCGTCGTAGCAGATAACTATGGCTACACCTTC. It codes for CASSVVADNYGYTF.

The chain is built from TRBV30 and TRBJ2-5, with 8 bases fitting TRBD1. The germline CDR1 and CDR2 sequences are GTSNPN and SVGIG (reference sequence). Unmatched junction bases numbered 4, after V lost 0 bases and J lost 7 bases. This CDR3 comprises 13 residues. CDR3 region: CAWSVRTGWTQYF. As DNA, the CDR3 is TGTGCCTGGAGTGTCAGGACAGGGTGGACCCAGTACTTC.

V gene TRBV19 combines with J gene TRBJ1-1, with a tentative D call TRBD1 (6 bases). With 8 bases removed from V and 0 bases from J, the gap between germline ends came to 10 bases. The CDR3 contains 13 residues. The germline gives CDR1 LNHDA, CDR2 SQIVND (reference sequence). CDR3 DNA: TGTGCCAGTGGGGACACCCTGAACACTGAAGCTTTCTTT. This encodes CASGDTLNTEAFF.

This clone turned up a few times. The chain links TRBV29-1 to TRBJ1-1; D not certain. The CDR3 is 12 residues long. V gave up 7 bases and J gave up 4 bases, with 13 bases separating them. Looked up from germline, CDR1 is SQVTM and CDR2 is ANQGSEA. The CDR3 protein is CSATAPGTEAFF. Written as DNA, the CDR3 is TGCAGCGCTACCGCTCCAGGCACTGAAGCTTTCTTT.

The chain joins TRBV4-3 to TRBJ2-7; TRBD2 might be the D (5 bases). The germline CDR1 and CDR2 sequences are LGHNA and YSLEER. The V end lost 0 bases, the J end lost 6 bases, and 12 bases lay between the germline ends. This CDR3 contains 14 residues. The CDR3 loop reads CASSQDRRSREQYF. CDR3 coding DNA: TGCGCCAGCAGCCAAGATCGGAGGAGTCGCGAGCAGTACTTC.

The J gene is TRBJ1-2, the V gene TRBV19; 8 bases are shared with TRBD1. Germline values: CDR1 LNHDA, CDR2 SQIVND (reference sequence). Trimming cost V 3 bases and J 6 bases; bases outside gene matches: 9. The length of the CDR3 is 15 residues. The CDR3: CASSIVQGVLDGYTF. The CDR3 coding sequence is TGTGCCAGTAGTATCGTACAGGGGGTATTAGATGGCTACACCTTC.